This T cell receptor beta chain emerged from a study of cytomegalovirus exposure and HLA in healthy donors. Donors were drawn from the approximately 120-subject validation cohort, separate from the roughly 610-subject first cohort. Measured with immunoSEQ multiplex PCR; TCRdb has only the in-frame clones, and not every one. Altogether 130,000 to 150,000 clones are present, approximately 85% being singletons, with the ten largest covering roughly 1.4%. Concerning this clone itself: The antigen remains unidentified.

This CDR3 is 16 amino acids long. Germline values: CDR1 MNHNS, CDR2 SASEGT. V was pared by 4 bases and J by 7 bases, with 11 bases of the junction left unmatched. Study conclusions and caveats: It was found in a later analysis that first-cohort TCR clusters tended to co-occur in the 100 to 150 validation repertoires. Researchers counted roughly 160 TCR beta chains as cytomegalovirus-associated. The classifier was said to identify cytomegalovirus status with high specificity and sensitivity.

The sequencing input was PBMCs. The J gene is TRBJ2-1, the V gene TRBV6-1, with TRBD1 identical over 9 bases. The clonotype comes from a woman between 25 and 40 years old in good health and CMV-seronegative. CDR3 DNA: TGTGCCAGCAGTGCTGCCTACAGGGGGCGGGGTAATGAGCAGTTCTTC. Translating gives CASSAAYRGRGNEQFF.